This T cell receptor (beta chain) derives from a study of control samples from healthy donors and cancer patients. Trimming cost V 5 bases and J 2 bases, with 9 bases left between them. The CDR3 is 13 amino acids. Germline V CDR1 and CDR2: SGHRS, YFSETQ. TCRdb's copy holds only in-frame clones and misses some; the assay was immunoSEQ multiplex PCR. The table shows around 170,000 clones, with almost 90% occurring only once. The chain couples TRBV5-1 to TRBJ2-3; TRBD2 is a possible D gene (5 bases). The sequence came from a woman in her twenties or thirties in good health. The specimen was blood. In nucleotides, the CDR3 is TGCGCCAGCAGTCCCGGGAACACAGATACGCAGTATTTT. The encoded protein is CASSPGNTDTQYF.